This TCR beta chain was documented in a study of blood T cell repertoires in COVID-19. As for the study in general: Spain, Italy and the United States supplied samples that represented acute and convalescent COVID-19.

The table came from immunoSEQ multiplex PCR; TCRdb's copy has only in-frame clones and leaves some out. This table holds 89,000 or so clones, roughly 86% found once. The CDR3 runs to 15 residues. With V trimmed by 6 bases and J by 1 base, 8 bases remained unmatched. The germline V gene has CDR1 MNHEY and CDR2 SMNVEV (reference sequence). This chain connects TRBV27 to TRBJ2-5; TRBD2 aligns across 7 bases. The TCR originated in a man aged 45-60 years with active COVID-19. What was sequenced was peripheral blood. The CDR3 DNA sequence: TGTGCCAGCAGCGAGCGGGGTGGCTTCCAAGAGACCCAGTACTTC. It translates to CASSERGGFQETQYF.